A selection of T cell receptor beta chains follows, all from one sample in a study of blood T cell repertoires in COVID-19. The method was immunoSEQ multiplex PCR; TCRdb's version includes in-frame clones alone and lacks a portion of them. The sample shows 90,000 to 150,000 clones, around four fifths of them seen only once. Sequenced material: peripheral blood. The receptors stem from a human donor in a cohort sampled during active COVID-19. CDR3s leave out the opening cysteine and the closing phenylalanine or tryptophan.

V gene	J gene	CDR3 protein
TRBV7-2	TRBJ1-2	ASTVGGTETLYGYT
TRBV5-6	TRBJ2-1	ASMAAGVPEQF
TRBV20-1	TRBJ1-1	SGGRNTEAF
TRBV5-5	TRBJ2-7	ASRPGQGGDEQY
TRBV5-1	TRBJ2-1	ASSLRGDYNEQF
TRBV10-3	TRBJ2-3	AISSSTDTQY
TRBV5-1	TRBJ2-7	ASSSGTAVSYEQY
TRBV2	TRBJ2-1	ASSGGAFSYNEQF
TRBV6-1	TRBJ2-3	ASSDGLGTDTQY
TRBV11-3	TRBJ2-1	ASSLADGEQF
TRBV5-1	TRBJ2-5	ASSLGGGTGVQETQY
TRBV9	TRBJ1-3	ASSVTGGASGNTIY
TRBV20-1	TRBJ2-6	SASSGANVLT
TRBV11-3	TRBJ2-5	ASSLESGQETQY
TRBV3-1/TRBV3-2	TRBJ2-2	ASSQEDRKTGELF
TRBV6-2/TRBV6-3	TRBJ1-4	ASSGPGQGDEKLF
TRBV14	TRBJ2-7	ASSRGQPVPYEQY
TRBV28	TRBJ2-7	ASSGGHTYEQY
TRBV7-8	TRBJ1-3	ASSVQNSGNTIY
TRBV7-9	TRBJ2-7	ASSLAMGAVGTTSYEQY
TRBV6-2/TRBV6-3	TRBJ1-1	ASSYSDREAEAF
TRBV10-1	TRBJ2-1	ASSRTSGGAEQF
TRBV25-1	TRBJ2-7	ASSEFGQGARYEQY
TRBV19	TRBJ2-1	ASSPSGGQGQF
TRBV6-5	TRBJ1-3	ASSYSRQGGGNTIY
TRBV12-3/TRBV12-4	TRBJ1-5	ASSLGPNQPQH
TRBV2	TRBJ2-7	ASRPRETGVAYEQY